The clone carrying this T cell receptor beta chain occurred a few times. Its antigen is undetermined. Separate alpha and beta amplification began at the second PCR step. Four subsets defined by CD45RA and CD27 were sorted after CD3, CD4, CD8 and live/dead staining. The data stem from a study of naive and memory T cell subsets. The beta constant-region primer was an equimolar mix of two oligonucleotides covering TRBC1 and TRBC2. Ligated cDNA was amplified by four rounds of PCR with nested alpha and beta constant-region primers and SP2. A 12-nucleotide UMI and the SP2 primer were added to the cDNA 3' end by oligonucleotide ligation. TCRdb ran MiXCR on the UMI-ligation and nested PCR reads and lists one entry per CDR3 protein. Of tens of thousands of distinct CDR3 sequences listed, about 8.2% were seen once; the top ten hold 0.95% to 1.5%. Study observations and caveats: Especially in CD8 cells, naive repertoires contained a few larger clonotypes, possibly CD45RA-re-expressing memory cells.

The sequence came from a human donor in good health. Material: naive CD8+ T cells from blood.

CDR3 sequence (DNA): TGTGCCAGCAGCTACCGAGATAGAGGCCGCACAGATACGCAGTATTTT. It translates to CASSYRDRGRTDTQYF. The V call is TRBV11-2, the J call TRBJ2-3; the D is unclear. The CDR3 length is 16 residues. The V gene's germline CDR1 is SGHAT and CDR2 FQNNGV. Trimming pared 4 bases from V and 1 base from J, leaving 15 bases between.